The rows below give T cell receptor beta chains drawn from one sample of a study of cytomegalovirus exposure and HLA in healthy donors. Clones were read by immunoSEQ multiplex PCR, and TCRdb kept only the in-frame ones, dropping some. The sample has approximately 210,000 clones, roughly 76% seen once. Source material: PBMCs. The receptor source for this set is a woman in her twenties or thirties in good health and CMV-seropositive. Each CDR3 is given with its conserved first and last residue. A D gene is named only where the DNA matches it firmly. Only some rows state a clone size, as once, few, many or a class for expanded clones.

size: NA; D: NA; J: TRBJ1-2; V: TRBV28; DNA: TGTGCCAGCAGTTTACTTCTTCCTGGCAACTATGGCTACACCTTC; CDR3: CASSLLLPGNYGYTF
size: NA; D: NA; J: TRBJ2-7; V: TRBV7-9; DNA: TGTGCCAGCAGTCGGACAGTCTACGAGCAGTACTTC; CDR3: CASSRTVYEQYF
size: NA; D: NA; J: TRBJ1-4; V: TRBV5-4; DNA: TGTGCCAGCAGCTTTTACACAACACCAACTAATGAAAAACTGTTTTTT; CDR3: CASSFYTTPTNEKLFF
size: NA; D: NA; J: TRBJ2-1; V: TRBV6-5; DNA: TGTGCCAGCCGACGGGGGGCAGTTTTGGATGAGCAGTTCTTC; CDR3: CASRRGAVLDEQFF
size: NA; D: NA; J: TRBJ1-6; V: TRBV6-1; DNA: TGTGCCAGCCGTGGGGTGGGCGGGCAAAGACTTAATTCACCCCTCCACTTT; CDR3: CASRGVGGQRLNSPLHF
size: NA; D: TRBD2; J: TRBJ2-5; V: TRBV7-6; DNA: TGTGCCAGCAGCCCCAAACCGGGGACTAGCGGGGTCCAAGAGACCCAGTACTTC; CDR3: CASSPKPGTSGVQETQYF
size: NA; D: NA; J: TRBJ1-1; V: TRBV10-3; DNA: TGTGCCATCGGGACTCCCAACACTGAAGCTTTCTTT; CDR3: CAIGTPNTEAFF
size: NA; D: TRBD1; J: TRBJ2-7; V: TRBV2; DNA: TGTGCCAGCAACGCCGGGACAGGGGGCCTCTACGAGCAGTACTTC; CDR3: CASNAGTGGLYEQYF
size: NA; D: NA; J: TRBJ1-1; V: TRBV15; DNA: TGTGCCACCGGCAGAGGAAACAGGGACCCGAAAGCAGCTTTCTTT; CDR3: CATGRGNRDPKAAFF
size: NA; D: NA; J: TRBJ1-1; V: TRBV7-8; DNA: TGTGCCAGCAGCTCTGGCGGGGGTTGGACCACTGAAGCTTTCTTT; CDR3: CASSSGGGWTTEAFF
size: NA; D: NA; J: TRBJ2-7; V: TRBV5-1; DNA: TGCGCCAGCAGCTTGGCGCAAAGAGGCTACGAGCAGTACTTC; CDR3: CASSLAQRGYEQYF
size: NA; D: NA; J: TRBJ1-1; V: TRBV28; DNA: TGTGCCAGCAGTTCCCCCCTATTATATGGAGCGGGGAACACTGAAGCTTTCTTT; CDR3: CASSSPLLYGAGNTEAFF
size: NA; D: NA; J: TRBJ2-1; V: TRBV5-1; DNA: TGCGCCAGCAGCTTGGCCGACTTCATCTCCTACAATGAGCAGTTCTTC; CDR3: CASSLADFISYNEQFF
size: NA; D: TRBD2; J: TRBJ2-2; V: TRBV2; DNA: TGTGCCAGCAGTGTACCCAGCGGGGGGGCCGGGGAGCTGTTTTTT; CDR3: CASSVPSGGAGELFF
size: few; D: TRBD1; J: TRBJ1-4; V: TRBV5-5; DNA: TGTGCCAGCAGCCCCGGGGACAGATCAACTAATGAAAAACTGTTTTTT; CDR3: CASSPGDRSTNEKLFF
size: few; D: TRBD1; J: TRBJ1-5; V: TRBV2; DNA: TGTGCCAGCAGTGAAGGGAGGGGACAGCGGGTATATAGCAATCAGCCCCAGCATTTT; CDR3: CASSEGRGQRVYSNQPQHF
size: NA; D: TRBD1; J: TRBJ2-5; V: TRBV5-1; DNA: TGCGCCAGCAGCCTAGGGGACAGGGAATACCAAGAGACCCAGTACTTC; CDR3: CASSLGDREYQETQYF
size: NA; D: NA; J: TRBJ1-6; V: TRBV19; DNA: TGTGCCAGTATGGGGGGGAATTCACCCCTCCACTTT; CDR3: CASMGGNSPLHF
size: NA; D: TRBD2; J: TRBJ2-3; V: TRBV23-1; DNA: TGCGCCAGCAGTCAATTCAGCGGGAGCGGGACAGATACGCAGTATTTT; CDR3: CASSQFSGSGTDTQYF
size: NA; D: TRBD1; J: TRBJ1-1; V: TRBV28; DNA: TGTGCCAGCAGTTTCCAGACAGGGGGCGACACTGAAGCTTTCTTT; CDR3: CASSFQTGGDTEAFF
size: NA; D: NA; J: TRBJ2-3; V: TRBV7-9; DNA: TGTGCCAGCAGCTCCTACAGGGCCTCCGCCTCCACAGATACGCAGTATTTT; CDR3: CASSSYRASASTDTQYF
size: NA; D: NA; J: TRBJ1-5; V: TRBV4-1; DNA: TGCGCCAGCAGCCAAGCAGGCAGGTCAAATCAGCCCCAGCATTTT; CDR3: CASSQAGRSNQPQHF
size: NA; D: NA; J: TRBJ1-6; V: TRBV11-2; DNA: TGTGCCAGCAGCAGCAGGGGTTATAATTCACCCCTCCACTTT; CDR3: CASSSRGYNSPLHF
size: few; D: NA; J: TRBJ2-3; V: TRBV19; DNA: TGTGCCAGTAGTATAGGGGCCAGCACAGATACGCAGTATTTT; CDR3: CASSIGASTDTQYF
size: NA; D: NA; J: TRBJ2-7; V: TRBV6-5; DNA: TGTGCCAGCAGTTACTCGATCAGGGGATCCTACGAGCAGTACTTC; CDR3: CASSYSIRGSYEQYF
size: NA; D: NA; J: TRBJ2-1; V: TRBV28; DNA: TGTGCCAGCAGCCGCCCCCGGGGGCGGGAGTTCCGCAATGAGCAGTTCTTC; CDR3: CASSRPRGREFRNEQFF
size: NA; D: TRBD1; J: TRBJ2-7; V: TRBV7-9; DNA: TGTGCCAGCAGCGCATTACAGGGGGCCGAGCAGTACTTC; CDR3: CASSALQGAEQYF
size: NA; D: NA; J: TRBJ1-5; V: TRBV4-3; DNA: TGCGCCAGCAGCCAAGGGTGGGCGAACAGGCACCAGCCCCAGCATTTT; CDR3: CASSQGWANRHQPQHF
size: NA; D: TRBD2; J: TRBJ2-1; V: TRBV2; DNA: TGTGCCAGCAGTGAACTCCGGACTAGCCTCTATGAGCAGTTCTTC; CDR3: CASSELRTSLYEQFF
size: NA; D: TRBD1; J: TRBJ2-5; V: TRBV30; DNA: TGTGCCTGGAGGGGACAGGGAAGGGCCAAAGAGACCCAGTACTTC; CDR3: CAWRGQGRAKETQYF
size: NA; D: TRBD1; J: TRBJ2-5; V: TRBV10-3; DNA: TGTGCCATCAAGGTAAACGGGGACAGCCAAGAGACCCAGTACTTC; CDR3: CAIKVNGDSQETQYF
size: NA; D: TRBD1; J: TRBJ1-1; V: TRBV5-6; DNA: TGTGCCAGCAGCGCATTTTACAGGGGCAAAGTCGCTGAAGCTTTCTTT; CDR3: CASSAFYRGKVAEAFF
size: once; D: NA; J: TRBJ2-1; V: TRBV9; DNA: TGTGCCAGCAGCGTAGAAGCTAGCTCCTACAATGAGCAGTTCTTC; CDR3: CASSVEASSYNEQFF
size: NA; D: TRBD2; J: TRBJ2-5; V: TRBV5-1; DNA: TGCGCCAGCAGCTTGTATACAGCGGGAGAAAAAGAGACCCAGTACTTC; CDR3: CASSLYTAGEKETQYF
size: NA; D: NA; J: TRBJ2-2; V: TRBV15; DNA: TGTGCCACCAGCACCCCCCTGGGGGGATGGGGGACCGGGGAGCTGTTTTTT; CDR3: CATSTPLGGWGTGELFF
size: NA; D: NA; J: TRBJ1-2; V: TRBV7-2; DNA: TGTGCCAGCATAGCGACGGGGGGTTCGCAAGGCTACACCTTC; CDR3: CASIATGGSQGYTF
size: NA; D: TRBD1; J: TRBJ1-2; V: TRBV6-1; DNA: TGTGCGCTGGGACAGTATAACTATGGCTACACCTTC; CDR3: CALGQYNYGYTF
size: NA; D: TRBD2; J: TRBJ2-3; V: TRBV7-6; DNA: TGTGCCAGCAGTCGGCCGGGACTAGCAGATACGCAGTATTTT; CDR3: CASSRPGLADTQYF
size: NA; D: TRBD2; J: TRBJ2-1; V: TRBV15; DNA: TGTGCCACCAGCATCACCCGCCTGAGGGGGACTAGCGGGAACAATGAGCAGTTCTTC; CDR3: CATSITRLRGTSGNNEQFF
size: NA; D: TRBD1; J: TRBJ2-3; V: TRBV28; DNA: TGTGCCAGCAGTGAGAACAGGGGGCAGAAAGATACGCAGTATTTT; CDR3: CASSENRGQKDTQYF
size: NA; D: TRBD1; J: TRBJ1-2; V: TRBV27; DNA: TGTGCCAGCAGTCTGAAAGGGGACAGGGGACATGGCTACACCTTC; CDR3: CASSLKGDRGHGYTF
size: once; D: TRBD2; J: TRBJ2-2; V: TRBV2; DNA: TGTGCCAGCAGTGAAGCGCAAAAGCCCTCTCATATCTCTAGCGGGGCGACCGGGGAGCTGTTTTTT; CDR3: CASSEAQKPSHISSGATGELFF
size: NA; D: NA; J: TRBJ2-5; V: TRBV6-5; DNA: TGTGCCAGCAGTTACTTTTGGGGGGGGGCTCAAGAGACCCAGTACTTC; CDR3: CASSYFWGGAQETQYF
size: few; D: NA; J: TRBJ1-5; V: TRBV15; DNA: TGTGCCACCAGCAGAGATGGTGGATCAACTAGTTACCAGCATTTT; CDR3: CATSRDGGSTSYQHF
size: NA; D: TRBD1; J: TRBJ1-2; V: TRBV7-2; DNA: TGTGCCAGCAGCTTAGGGACAGGGAGGTTCGGCTACACCTTC; CDR3: CASSLGTGRFGYTF
size: NA; D: TRBD1; J: TRBJ2-1; V: TRBV7-3; DNA: TGTGCCAGCAGCCTACAGGGGCCATCGGGTGATGAGCAGTTCTTC; CDR3: CASSLQGPSGDEQFF
size: once; D: NA; J: TRBJ2-3; V: TRBV15; DNA: TGTGCCACCAGCAGAGAAGGGCCCAGGGCGACCACAGATACGCAGTATTTT; CDR3: CATSREGPRATTDTQYF
size: NA; D: TRBD2; J: TRBJ2-7; V: TRBV19; DNA: TGTGCCAGTAGGCCCGGGACTAGCGACTCCTACGAGCAGTACTTC; CDR3: CASRPGTSDSYEQYF
size: once; D: NA; J: TRBJ2-3; V: TRBV27; DNA: TGTGCCAGCAGTTTCTGGGCCAGACCAAACACAGATACGCAGTATTTT; CDR3: CASSFWARPNTDTQYF
size: few; D: NA; J: TRBJ1-4; V: TRBV15; DNA: TGTGCCACCAGCAGAGATCGGTGGGAAAAACTGTTTTTT; CDR3: CATSRDRWEKLFF
size: NA; D: NA; J: TRBJ1-1; V: TRBV4-2; DNA: TGTGCCAGCAGCCAAGATGATTTTACCGGCACTGAAGCTTTCTTT; CDR3: CASSQDDFTGTEAFF
size: few; D: NA; J: TRBJ1-5; V: TRBV27; DNA: TGTGCCAGCAGTTTATGGGGAGGAGGCAATCAGCCCCAGCATTTT; CDR3: CASSLWGGGNQPQHF
size: NA; D: NA; J: TRBJ2-3; V: TRBV14; DNA: TGTGCCAGCAGCCAAGAGAGGGGGATAGGATTGAATACGCAGTATTTT; CDR3: CASSQERGIGLNTQYF
size: NA; D: NA; J: TRBJ1-2; V: TRBV7-9; DNA: TGTGCCAGCAGCTTAGGACCGACTACTAACTATGGCTACACCTTC; CDR3: CASSLGPTTNYGYTF
size: NA; D: NA; J: TRBJ2-5; V: TRBV9; DNA: TGTGCCAGCAGCATTGTAGGGGCGCAGAAAGAGACCCAGTACTTC; CDR3: CASSIVGAQKETQYF
size: NA; D: NA; J: TRBJ1-4; V: TRBV4-2; DNA: TGTGCCAGCAGCCAAGACAGCGGGGGGGGTTTTAATGAAAAACTGTTTTTT; CDR3: CASSQDSGGGFNEKLFF
size: NA; D: TRBD1; J: TRBJ1-1; V: TRBV29-1; DNA: TGCAGCGTTGTAACAGGGGGGAACACTGAAGCTTTCTTT; CDR3: CSVVTGGNTEAFF
size: few; D: NA; J: TRBJ1-5; V: TRBV29-1; DNA: TGCAGCGTCCTAAATGCCAGGGAGGTCGGCAATCAGCCCCAGCATTTT; CDR3: CSVLNAREVGNQPQHF
size: NA; D: TRBD2; J: TRBJ2-7; V: TRBV5-4; DNA: TGTGCCAGCAGCTTTAGCGGGAGCTCCTACGAGCAGTACTTC; CDR3: CASSFSGSSYEQYF
size: NA; D: NA; J: TRBJ1-1; V: TRBV28; DNA: TGTGCCAGCAGTTTCTTCTTGGGCCGACCGAACACTGAAGCTTTCTTT; CDR3: CASSFFLGRPNTEAFF